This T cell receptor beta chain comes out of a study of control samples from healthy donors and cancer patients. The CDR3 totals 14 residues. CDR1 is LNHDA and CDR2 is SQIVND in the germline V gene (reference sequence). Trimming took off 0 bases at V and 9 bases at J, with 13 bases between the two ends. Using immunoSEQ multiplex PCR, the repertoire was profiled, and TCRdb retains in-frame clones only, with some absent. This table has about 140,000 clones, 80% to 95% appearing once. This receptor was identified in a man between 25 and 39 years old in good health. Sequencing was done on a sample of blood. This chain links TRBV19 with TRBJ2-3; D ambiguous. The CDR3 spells CASSIEGTARTQYF. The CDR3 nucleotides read TGTGCCAGTAGTATAGAGGGTACCGCACGAACGCAGTATTTT.